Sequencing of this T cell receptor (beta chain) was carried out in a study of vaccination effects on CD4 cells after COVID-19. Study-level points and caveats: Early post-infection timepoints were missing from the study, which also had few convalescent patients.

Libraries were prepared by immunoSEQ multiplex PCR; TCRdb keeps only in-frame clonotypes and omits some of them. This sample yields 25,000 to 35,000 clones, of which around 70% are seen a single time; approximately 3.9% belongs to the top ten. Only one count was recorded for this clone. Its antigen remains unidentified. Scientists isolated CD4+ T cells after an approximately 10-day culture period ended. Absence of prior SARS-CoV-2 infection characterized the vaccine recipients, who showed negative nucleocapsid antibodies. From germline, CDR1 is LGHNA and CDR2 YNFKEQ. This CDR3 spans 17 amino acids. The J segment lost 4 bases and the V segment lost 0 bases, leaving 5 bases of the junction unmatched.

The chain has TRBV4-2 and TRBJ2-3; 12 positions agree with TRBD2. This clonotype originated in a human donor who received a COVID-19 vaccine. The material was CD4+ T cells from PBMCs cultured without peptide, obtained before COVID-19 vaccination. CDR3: CASSQDRLAGEADTQYF. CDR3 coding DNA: TGTGCCAGCAGCCAAGATCGACTAGCGGGAGAGGCAGATACGCAGTATTTT.